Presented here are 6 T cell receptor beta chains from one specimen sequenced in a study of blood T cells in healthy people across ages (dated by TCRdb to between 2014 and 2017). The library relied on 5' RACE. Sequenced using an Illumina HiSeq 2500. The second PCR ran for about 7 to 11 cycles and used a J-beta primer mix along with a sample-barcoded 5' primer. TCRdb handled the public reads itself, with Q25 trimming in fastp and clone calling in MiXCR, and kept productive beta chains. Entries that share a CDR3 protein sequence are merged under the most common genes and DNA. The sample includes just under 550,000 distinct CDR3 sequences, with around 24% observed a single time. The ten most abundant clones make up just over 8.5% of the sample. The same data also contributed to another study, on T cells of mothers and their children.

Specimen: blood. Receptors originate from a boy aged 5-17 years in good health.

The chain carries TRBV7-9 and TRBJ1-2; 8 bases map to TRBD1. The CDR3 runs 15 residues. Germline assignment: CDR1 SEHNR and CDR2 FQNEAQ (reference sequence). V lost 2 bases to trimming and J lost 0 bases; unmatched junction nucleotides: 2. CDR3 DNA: TGTGCCAGCAGCTTACAGACAGGGGCTAACTATGGCTACACCTTC. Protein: CASSLQTGANYGYTF.

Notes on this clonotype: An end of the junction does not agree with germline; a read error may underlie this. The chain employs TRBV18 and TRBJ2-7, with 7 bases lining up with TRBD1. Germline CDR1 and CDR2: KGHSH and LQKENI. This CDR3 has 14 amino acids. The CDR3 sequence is CASSPPGSRQGPQF. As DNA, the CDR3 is TGTGCCAGCTCACCACCGGGGTCAAGACAGGGTCCGCAATTC. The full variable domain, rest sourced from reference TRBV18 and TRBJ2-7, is NAGVMQNPRHLVRRRGQEARLRCSPMKGHSHVYWYRQLPEEGLKFMVYLQKENIIDESGMPKERFSAEFPKEGPSILRIQQVVRGDSAAYFCASSPPGSRQGPQFGPGTRLTVT.

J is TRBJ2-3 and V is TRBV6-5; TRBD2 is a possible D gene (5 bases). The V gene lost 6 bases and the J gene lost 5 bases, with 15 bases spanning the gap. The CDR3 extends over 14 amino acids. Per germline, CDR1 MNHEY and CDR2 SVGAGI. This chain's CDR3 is CASSPLGVGDTQYF. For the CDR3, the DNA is TGTGCCAGCAGCCCCCTCGGGGTTGGAGATACGCAGTATTTT.

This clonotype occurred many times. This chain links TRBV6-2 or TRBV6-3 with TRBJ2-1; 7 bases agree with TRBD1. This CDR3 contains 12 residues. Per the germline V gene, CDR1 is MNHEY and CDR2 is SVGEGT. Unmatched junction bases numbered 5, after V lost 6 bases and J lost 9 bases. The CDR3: CASSKTGAEQFF. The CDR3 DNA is TGTGCCAGCAGCAAAACAGGGGCTGAGCAGTTCTTC.

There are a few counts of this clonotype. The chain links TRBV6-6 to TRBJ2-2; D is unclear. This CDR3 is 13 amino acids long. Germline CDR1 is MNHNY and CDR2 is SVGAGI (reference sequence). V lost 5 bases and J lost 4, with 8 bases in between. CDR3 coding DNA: TGTGCCAGCAGTGCGTCTCTCACCGGGGAGCTGTTTTTT. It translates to CASSASLTGELFF.

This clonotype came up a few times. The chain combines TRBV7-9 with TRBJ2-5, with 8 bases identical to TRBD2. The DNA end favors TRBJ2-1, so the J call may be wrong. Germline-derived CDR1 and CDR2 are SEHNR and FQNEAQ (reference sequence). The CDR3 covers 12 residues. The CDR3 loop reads CATEERENEQFF. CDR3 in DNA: TGTGCCACCGAGGAGCGGGAGAATGAGCAGTTCTTC.